The rows below give T cell receptor beta chains drawn from one sample of a study of T cells in Graves' hyperthyroidism and ophthalmopathy. TCRdb passed the multiplex PCR reads through MiXCR, listing each CDR3 protein once. The sample has over 400,000 distinct CDR3 sequences; approximately 23% are singletons. Input material: blood. The receptor set was obtained from a woman aged 70-85 years with Graves' ophthalmopathy. CDR3s leave out the opening cysteine and the closing phenylalanine or tryptophan.

V gene: TRBV7-2
J gene: TRBJ1-2
CDR3 length: 10
CDR3 protein: ASSDRVEGYT

V gene: TRBV25-1
J gene: TRBJ2-1
CDR3 length: 12
CDR3 protein: ASPNGTPYNEQF

V gene: TRBV6-1
J gene: TRBJ1-1
CDR3 length: 11
CDR3 protein: ASIGTVNTEAF

V gene: TRBV6-1
J gene: TRBJ1-2
CDR3 length: 11
CDR3 protein: ASSYQGNYGYT

V gene: TRBV20-1
J gene: TRBJ2-7
CDR3 length: 14
CDR3 protein: SASGTSGTYSYEQY

V gene: TRBV25-1
J gene: TRBJ2-7
CDR3 length: 12
CDR3 protein: ASSEFGSSYEQY

V gene: TRBV25-1
J gene: TRBJ1-2
CDR3 length: 13
CDR3 protein: ASSEFGGRGYGYT

V gene: TRBV29-1
J gene: TRBJ2-5
CDR3 length: 10
CDR3 protein: SVSGPGGTQY

V gene: TRBV12-3/TRBV12-4
J gene: TRBJ2-7
CDR3 length: 11
CDR3 protein: ASRGDQPYEQY

V gene: TRBV5-6
J gene: TRBJ2-7
CDR3 length: 14
CDR3 protein: ASSPLLTSSGSEQY

V gene: TRBV30
J gene: TRBJ2-4
CDR3 length: 13
CDR3 protein: AWNAQGGGKNIQY

V gene: TRBV7-3
J gene: TRBJ2-1
CDR3 length: 14
CDR3 protein: ASSLFGGRLYNEQF

V gene: TRBV28
J gene: TRBJ1-4
CDR3 length: 12
CDR3 protein: ASSLRQLPEKLF

V gene: TRBV11-1
J gene: TRBJ2-7
CDR3 length: 13
CDR3 protein: ASSFGQLLSYEQY

V gene: TRBV11-2
J gene: TRBJ2-1
CDR3 length: 16
CDR3 protein: ASSSWTSGLSSYNEQF

V gene: TRBV5-8
J gene: TRBJ1-1
CDR3 length: 12
CDR3 protein: ASSPIRDIFPAF

V gene: TRBV5-5
J gene: TRBJ2-2
CDR3 length: 13
CDR3 protein: ASSQDERVTGELF

V gene: TRBV4-1
J gene: TRBJ2-3
CDR3 length: 12
CDR3 protein: ASGGAGGVDTQY

V gene: TRBV3-1
J gene: TRBJ1-2
CDR3 length: 12
CDR3 protein: ASTGTGANYGYT

V gene: TRBV10-3
J gene: TRBJ1-1
CDR3 length: 13
CDR3 protein: AISERGTGNTEAF

V gene: TRBV3-1
J gene: TRBJ2-2
CDR3 length: 14
CDR3 protein: ASSQGGTTNTGELF

V gene: TRBV6-1
J gene: TRBJ2-1
CDR3 length: 13
CDR3 protein: ASSEALGTSNEQF

V gene: TRBV20-1
J gene: TRBJ2-5
CDR3 length: 15
CDR3 protein: SASLPAGGPRVETQY

V gene: TRBV12-3/TRBV12-4
J gene: TRBJ2-3
CDR3 length: 10
CDR3 protein: ASRSRGDTQY

V gene: TRBV3-1
J gene: TRBJ2-5
CDR3 length: 12
CDR3 protein: ASSQAWGGETQY

V gene: TRBV7-9
J gene: TRBJ1-1
CDR3 length: 12
CDR3 protein: ASSFGPQGIEAF

V gene: TRBV5-1
J gene: TRBJ1-2
CDR3 length: 11
CDR3 protein: ASSLQDYYGYT

V gene: TRBV28
J gene: TRBJ2-7
CDR3 length: 12
CDR3 protein: ASSLSGGNYEQY

V gene: TRBV11-2
J gene: TRBJ2-2
CDR3 length: 13
CDR3 protein: ASSLGAANTGELF

V gene: TRBV7-3
J gene: TRBJ2-7
CDR3 length: 12
CDR3 protein: ASSLTGQGYEQY

V gene: TRBV28
J gene: TRBJ2-5
CDR3 length: 12
CDR3 protein: ASSIPGGQETQY

V gene: TRBV7-9
J gene: TRBJ2-7
CDR3 length: 10
CDR3 protein: ASTLDTYEQY

V gene: TRBV7-8
J gene: TRBJ2-7
CDR3 length: 16
CDR3 protein: ASSYEPGLAGSRYEQY

V gene: TRBV2
J gene: TRBJ2-3
CDR3 length: 13
CDR3 protein: ASRSGSISTDTQY

V gene: TRBV7-2
J gene: TRBJ2-5
CDR3 length: 14
CDR3 protein: ASSLSERVRGETQY

V gene: TRBV5-1
J gene: TRBJ2-3
CDR3 length: 15
CDR3 protein: ASSPGWTRDVTDTQY

V gene: TRBV7-2
J gene: TRBJ1-2
CDR3 length: 13
CDR3 protein: ASSTRGTGAGGYT

V gene: TRBV7-2
J gene: TRBJ1-1
CDR3 length: 11
CDR3 protein: ASILTVNTEAF

V gene: TRBV20-1
J gene: TRBJ2-1
CDR3 length: 13
CDR3 protein: SASRGASSYNEQF

V gene: TRBV9
J gene: TRBJ1-6
CDR3 length: 13
CDR3 protein: ASSPTGAVNSPLH

V gene: TRBV9
J gene: TRBJ2-2
CDR3 length: 12
CDR3 protein: ASRGDANTGELF

V gene: TRBV29-1
J gene: TRBJ1-1
CDR3 length: 11
CDR3 protein: SVKGRGYTEAF

V gene: TRBV5-1
J gene: TRBJ2-2
CDR3 length: 13
CDR3 protein: VSSPSGPSTGELF

V gene: TRBV20-1
J gene: TRBJ1-1
CDR3 length: 11
CDR3 protein: SARGAQFTEAF

V gene: TRBV12-3/TRBV12-4
J gene: TRBJ1-2
CDR3 length: 11
CDR3 protein: ASSLEHNYGYT

V gene: TRBV6-1
J gene: TRBJ1-2
CDR3 length: 10
CDR3 protein: ASSQGVYGYT

V gene: TRBV6-1
J gene: TRBJ1-2
CDR3 length: 9
CDR3 protein: ASTQGYGYA

V gene: TRBV5-6
J gene: TRBJ1-1
CDR3 length: 13
CDR3 protein: ASSFALTGRTEAF

V gene: TRBV28
J gene: TRBJ2-7
CDR3 length: 12
CDR3 protein: ASSIGTGPYEQY

V gene: TRBV6-1
J gene: TRBJ1-1
CDR3 length: 13
CDR3 protein: ASSSQGAPNTEAF

V gene: TRBV12-5
J gene: TRBJ1-5
CDR3 length: 9
CDR3 protein: ASGNVVPQH

V gene: TRBV28
J gene: TRBJ1-6
CDR3 length: 12
CDR3 protein: ASSLLSGNSPLH

V gene: TRBV7-9
J gene: TRBJ2-1
CDR3 length: 14
CDR3 protein: ASSVLSGSSYNEQF